This T cell receptor (beta chain) was sequenced for a study of graft-versus-host responses after intestinal transplantation. Study in general: Multivisceral, liver-intestinal, or isolated intestinal grafts were transplanted into recipients.

Study-wide findings and caveats: Peak circulating GvH clone levels were associated with early post-transplant HvG declines. Allograft graft-versus-host to host-versus-graft clonal ratios ran high in patients with graft-donor T cell macrochimerism.

J lost 3 bases, V lost 4 bases, and 9 bases had no gene match. This CDR3 has 15 amino acids. The table came from immunoSEQ multiplex PCR; TCRdb's copy has only in-frame clones and leaves some out. In the table there are about 54,000 clones, about 90% of which are singletons. About this clone itself: Its antigen is still unknown.

The material sequenced was PBMCs, taken approximately 660 days after intestinal transplant. The genes are TRBV23-1 and TRBJ2-7; TRBD1 aligns across 7 bases. TRBV23-1 is filed as an ORF, its function uncertain. This clonotype originated in a human patient who received an intestinal transplant, so some T cells may come from the graft donor. CDR3 amino acids: CASSPPGQEIYEQYF. The CDR3 DNA reads TGCGCCAGCAGTCCCCCCGGACAGGAGATCTACGAGCAGTACTTC.